The rows below give T cell receptor beta chains drawn from one sample of a study of T cells after yellow fever vaccination. TCRdb re-called the 5' RACE reads with MiXCR, one entry per CDR3 protein. The sample lists hundreds of thousands of distinct CDR3 sequences, roughly 3.9% occurring once. This sample comprised PBMCs, obtained 5 days after the yellow fever booster vaccination. These receptor sequences come from a man in his late teens or twenties who received the YFV17D yellow fever vaccine. Each CDR3 is given with its conserved first and last residue. Each record gives: clone size, J gene, D gene, V gene, CDR3 DNA, CDR3 protein. The D gene is left open where the match is weak. Not all rows give a size; the values are once, few, many and, for expanded clones, a class.

clone size: -; J gene: TRBJ2-4; D gene: -; V gene: TRBV20-1; CDR3 DNA: TGCAGTGCTAGAGAAGGCAGCTTAGCCAAAAACATTCAGTACTTC; CDR3 protein: CSAREGSLAKNIQYF
clone size: -; J gene: TRBJ2-3; D gene: -; V gene: TRBV19; CDR3 DNA: TGTGCCAGTAGTATACTCGCGGGGGCCACAGATACGCAGTATTTT; CDR3 protein: CASSILAGATDTQYF
clone size: many; J gene: TRBJ2-2; D gene: -; V gene: TRBV5-1; CDR3 DNA: TGCGCCAGCAGCTTTCTGGGGAACACCGGGGAGCTGTTTTTT; CDR3 protein: CASSFLGNTGELFF
clone size: -; J gene: TRBJ2-7; D gene: -; V gene: TRBV6-2/TRBV6-3; CDR3 DNA: TGTGCCAGCAGTTACACCGGACTGGCCTACGAGCAGTACTTC; CDR3 protein: CASSYTGLAYEQYF
clone size: few; J gene: TRBJ1-1; D gene: -; V gene: TRBV12-3/TRBV12-4; CDR3 DNA: TGTGCCAGCAGTCCCGGGTCTGAAGCTTTCTTT; CDR3 protein: CASSPGSEAFF
clone size: many; J gene: TRBJ1-2; D gene: -; V gene: TRBV29-1; CDR3 DNA: TGCAGCGGCGACGAGGGGCGCGACTATGGCTACACCTTC; CDR3 protein: CSGDEGRDYGYTF
clone size: -; J gene: TRBJ2-5; D gene: -; V gene: TRBV4-2; CDR3 DNA: TGTGCCAGCAGCCAGGGGATAGAAGAGACCCAGTACTTC; CDR3 protein: CASSQGIEETQYF
clone size: many; J gene: TRBJ2-3; D gene: -; V gene: TRBV12-3/TRBV12-4; CDR3 DNA: TGTGCCAGCAGTTTGTTCCGGGGCCTTTCAGATACGCAGTATTTT; CDR3 protein: CASSLFRGLSDTQYF
clone size: many; J gene: TRBJ2-3; D gene: TRBD2; V gene: TRBV29-1; CDR3 DNA: TGCAGCGTTGAAGCCCGCCAGGCTAGCGGGGGGGCCTGGGATACGCAGTATTTT; CDR3 protein: CSVEARQASGGAWDTQYF
clone size: many; J gene: TRBJ2-5; D gene: -; V gene: TRBV6-2/TRBV6-3; CDR3 DNA: TGTGCCAGCAGTCGACAGGAAAACCAAGAGACCCAGTACTTC; CDR3 protein: CASSRQENQETQYF
clone size: many; J gene: TRBJ2-5; D gene: -; V gene: TRBV9; CDR3 DNA: TGTGCCAGCAGCGTAGACAACGGCCAAGAGACCCAGTACTTC; CDR3 protein: CASSVDNGQETQYF
clone size: few; J gene: TRBJ2-5; D gene: -; V gene: TRBV5-1; CDR3 DNA: TGCGCCAGCAGCTTGGAACTACCTGTCGTGTCCCAGTACTTC; CDR3 protein: CASSLELPVVSQYF
clone size: few; J gene: TRBJ1-5; D gene: TRBD1; V gene: TRBV6-5; CDR3 DNA: TGTGCCAGCAGGACAGGGGTGGATCAGCCCCAGCATTTT; CDR3 protein: CASRTGVDQPQHF
clone size: few; J gene: TRBJ1-2; D gene: -; V gene: TRBV5-6; CDR3 DNA: TGTGCCAGCAGCTTGGTTTCCGAGCTTGGTGTCTATGGCTACACCTTC; CDR3 protein: CASSLVSELGVYGYTF
clone size: few; J gene: TRBJ2-2; D gene: -; V gene: TRBV5-1; CDR3 DNA: TGCGCCAGCAGCTTATCCCAGACCGGGGAGCTGTTTTTT; CDR3 protein: CASSLSQTGELFF
clone size: many; J gene: TRBJ1-5; D gene: -; V gene: TRBV18; CDR3 DNA: TGTGCCAGCTCACCACCGGGGGGGAGCAATCAGCCCCAGCATTTT; CDR3 protein: CASSPPGGSNQPQHF
clone size: -; J gene: TRBJ2-1; D gene: -; V gene: TRBV7-2; CDR3 DNA: TGTGCCAGCAGCTTCCCCCTAAGCGGAGCGGATGAGCAGTTCTTC; CDR3 protein: CASSFPLSGADEQFF
clone size: -; J gene: TRBJ2-3; D gene: TRBD2; V gene: TRBV11-1; CDR3 DNA: TGTGCCAGCAGCCTAACTAGCGGAGGGCTAACAAATACGCAGTATTTT; CDR3 protein: CASSLTSGGLTNTQYF
clone size: few; J gene: TRBJ2-6; D gene: -; V gene: TRBV11-2; CDR3 DNA: TGTGCCAGCAGCTTATTTGTGCGGTCTGGGGCCAACGTCCTGACTTTC; CDR3 protein: CASSLFVRSGANVLTF
clone size: many; J gene: TRBJ2-6; D gene: -; V gene: TRBV5-1; CDR3 DNA: TGCGCCAGCAGCTTGGAGGCCGCGTCTGGGGCCAACGTCCTGACTTTC; CDR3 protein: CASSLEAASGANVLTF
clone size: many; J gene: TRBJ2-5; D gene: -; V gene: TRBV21-1; CDR3 DNA: TGTGCCAGCAGCAAACCCCGGGTCAGGGGGGAAGAGACCCAGTACTTC; CDR3 protein: CASSKPRVRGEETQYF
clone size: many; J gene: TRBJ1-6; D gene: -; V gene: TRBV6-5; CDR3 DNA: TGTGCCAGCAGTAAACAGGGTTTAATCGAGAATTCACCCCTCCACTTT; CDR3 protein: CASSKQGLIENSPLHF
clone size: few; J gene: TRBJ1-5; D gene: -; V gene: TRBV28; CDR3 DNA: TGTGCCAGCACCTTCAGGGCCCGGCCCCAGCATTTT; CDR3 protein: CASTFRARPQHF
clone size: -; J gene: TRBJ1-1; D gene: -; V gene: TRBV7-3; CDR3 DNA: TGTGCCAGCAGCAATAATGGGGACACTGAAGCTTTCTTT; CDR3 protein: CASSNNGDTEAFF
clone size: many; J gene: TRBJ2-3; D gene: -; V gene: TRBV10-3; CDR3 DNA: TGTGCCATCAGGGGGGCGACAGCTAGCACAGATACGCAGTATTTT; CDR3 protein: CAIRGATASTDTQYF
clone size: many; J gene: TRBJ1-1; D gene: -; V gene: TRBV4-3; CDR3 DNA: TGCGCCAGCAGCCAAGAGCCGGGAGAGGACACTGAAGCTTTCTTT; CDR3 protein: CASSQEPGEDTEAFF
clone size: few; J gene: TRBJ1-2; D gene: -; V gene: TRBV7-2; CDR3 DNA: TGTGCCAGCAGCAAACCCGGGACATATGGCTACACCTTC; CDR3 protein: CASSKPGTYGYTF
clone size: -; J gene: TRBJ2-7; D gene: TRBD1; V gene: TRBV3-1; CDR3 DNA: TGTGCCAGCAGCCAAGTTGACAGGGGGCACCGCGAGCAGTACTTC; CDR3 protein: CASSQVDRGHREQYF
clone size: many; J gene: TRBJ2-7; D gene: -; V gene: TRBV12-3/TRBV12-4; CDR3 DNA: TGTGCCAGCAGTCTCCGTTCCTACGAGCAGTACTTC; CDR3 protein: CASSLRSYEQYF
clone size: many; J gene: TRBJ2-5; D gene: TRBD2; V gene: TRBV29-1; CDR3 DNA: TGCAGCGTTGAGTCACGGGGGGGGAAGGAGACCCAGTACTTC; CDR3 protein: CSVESRGGKETQYF
clone size: many; J gene: TRBJ1-2; D gene: -; V gene: TRBV25-1; CDR3 DNA: TGTGCCAGCAGTGACCGGGACGTCTATGGCTACACCTTC; CDR3 protein: CASSDRDVYGYTF
clone size: -; J gene: TRBJ2-3; D gene: -; V gene: TRBV5-1; CDR3 DNA: TGCGCCAGCGCACCCGAAGGGGGGGGCACAGATACGCAGTATTTT; CDR3 protein: CASAPEGGGTDTQYF
clone size: few; J gene: TRBJ2-1; D gene: TRBD2; V gene: TRBV7-2; CDR3 DNA: TGTGCCAGCAGCTTCGCGGGGGGGAATTACAATGAGCAGTTCTTC; CDR3 protein: CASSFAGGNYNEQFF
clone size: few; J gene: TRBJ2-6; D gene: -; V gene: TRBV9; CDR3 DNA: TGTGCCAGCAGCGTAGGCGAGGAGGACTCTGGGGCCAACGTCCTGACTTTC; CDR3 protein: CASSVGEEDSGANVLTF
clone size: -; J gene: TRBJ1-1; D gene: -; V gene: TRBV4-2; CDR3 DNA: TGTGCCAGCAGCCGCTTGAAACATGGGGGTGAAGCTTTCTTT; CDR3 protein: CASSRLKHGGEAFF
clone size: -; J gene: TRBJ2-5; D gene: -; V gene: TRBV9; CDR3 DNA: TGTGCCAGCTCCCCGGGCCGGGCACTATACTTC; CDR3 protein: CASSPGRALYF
clone size: few; J gene: TRBJ2-5; D gene: -; V gene: TRBV7-2; CDR3 DNA: TGTGCCAGCAGCTCCTGGGGTCGGGAGACCCAGTACTTC; CDR3 protein: CASSSWGRETQYF
clone size: -; J gene: TRBJ2-1; D gene: TRBD2; V gene: TRBV4-2; CDR3 DNA: TGTGCCAGCAGCCAAGTGTTGACTAGCGGGGGTGATTACAATGAGCAGTTCTTC; CDR3 protein: CASSQVLTSGGDYNEQFF
clone size: many; J gene: TRBJ2-7; D gene: -; V gene: TRBV6-5; CDR3 DNA: TGTGCCAGCAGTTACGGGGCAGCCCTCGAGCAGTACTTC; CDR3 protein: CASSYGAALEQYF
clone size: many; J gene: TRBJ2-1; D gene: TRBD1; V gene: TRBV6-2/TRBV6-3; CDR3 DNA: TGTGCCAGCAGTTCGGGACAGGCCCCTGACAATGAGCAGTTCTTC; CDR3 protein: CASSSGQAPDNEQFF
clone size: many; J gene: TRBJ2-1; D gene: -; V gene: TRBV5-1; CDR3 DNA: TGCGCCAGCAGCTTGTGGGACGGGGAATACAATGAGCAGTTCTTC; CDR3 protein: CASSLWDGEYNEQFF
clone size: many; J gene: TRBJ2-1; D gene: -; V gene: TRBV29-1; CDR3 DNA: TGCAGCGTCACCTCTGTTAATGAGCAGTTCTTC; CDR3 protein: CSVTSVNEQFF
clone size: many; J gene: TRBJ1-2; D gene: -; V gene: TRBV7-9; CDR3 DNA: TGTGCCAGCAGCGAAAATAATGCAGTCGTGAGTGGCTACACCTTC; CDR3 protein: CASSENNAVVSGYTF
clone size: -; J gene: TRBJ1-4; D gene: -; V gene: TRBV4-1; CDR3 DNA: TGCGCCAGCAGAAGGGTCCGGGGGAACAGTAATGAAAAACTGTTTTTT; CDR3 protein: CASRRVRGNSNEKLFF
clone size: many; J gene: TRBJ1-1; D gene: TRBD1; V gene: TRBV4-1; CDR3 DNA: TGCGCCAGCAGCCCACGTCTCCGGGACAGTGAAGCTTTCTTT; CDR3 protein: CASSPRLRDSEAFF
clone size: few; J gene: TRBJ1-5; D gene: -; V gene: TRBV4-1; CDR3 DNA: TGCGCCAGCAGCCAAGTCCGGGATTCCCAGCCCCAGCATTTT; CDR3 protein: CASSQVRDSQPQHF
clone size: few; J gene: TRBJ2-2; D gene: -; V gene: TRBV9; CDR3 DNA: TGTGCCAGCAGCCCGGGGCCGCAGGCCGGGGAGCTGTTTTTT; CDR3 protein: CASSPGPQAGELFF
clone size: few; J gene: TRBJ1-1; D gene: -; V gene: TRBV5-6; CDR3 DNA: TGTGCCAGCAGCTATTTCGGGGCTTACACTGAAGCTTTCTTT; CDR3 protein: CASSYFGAYTEAFF
clone size: few; J gene: TRBJ2-3; D gene: -; V gene: TRBV24-1; CDR3 DNA: TGTGCCACCAGTGACCTGGGACTTACTAGCACAGATACGCAGTATTTT; CDR3 protein: CATSDLGLTSTDTQYF
clone size: -; J gene: TRBJ1-1; D gene: -; V gene: TRBV4-3; CDR3 DNA: TGCGCCAGCAGCCGCAGGGAGACGAACACTGAAGCTTTCTTT; CDR3 protein: CASSRRETNTEAFF
clone size: -; J gene: TRBJ2-5; D gene: TRBD2; V gene: TRBV27; CDR3 DNA: TGTGCCAGCAGTATAGATCGGGACTATAAAGAGACCCAGTACTTC; CDR3 protein: CASSIDRDYKETQYF
clone size: few; J gene: TRBJ2-1; D gene: -; V gene: TRBV6-6; CDR3 DNA: TGTGCCAGCAGCACCCCAGGCAATGAGCAGTTCTTC; CDR3 protein: CASSTPGNEQFF
clone size: few; J gene: TRBJ2-2; D gene: TRBD2; V gene: TRBV6-5; CDR3 DNA: TGTGCCAGCAGTTACCCCCAGGTAGCGGGGACCACCGGGACCGGGGAGCTGTTTTTT; CDR3 protein: CASSYPQVAGTTGTGELFF
clone size: -; J gene: TRBJ2-6; D gene: -; V gene: TRBV12-3/TRBV12-4; CDR3 DNA: TGTGCCAGCAGTTTAGTTCACATGGCAGCGGGGGCCAACGTCCTGACTTTC; CDR3 protein: CASSLVHMAAGANVLTF
clone size: few; J gene: TRBJ1-2; D gene: TRBD1; V gene: TRBV19; CDR3 DNA: TGTGCCAGTAGTACGATACAGGGGATGGGCCCAGACTACACCTTC; CDR3 protein: CASSTIQGMGPDYTF